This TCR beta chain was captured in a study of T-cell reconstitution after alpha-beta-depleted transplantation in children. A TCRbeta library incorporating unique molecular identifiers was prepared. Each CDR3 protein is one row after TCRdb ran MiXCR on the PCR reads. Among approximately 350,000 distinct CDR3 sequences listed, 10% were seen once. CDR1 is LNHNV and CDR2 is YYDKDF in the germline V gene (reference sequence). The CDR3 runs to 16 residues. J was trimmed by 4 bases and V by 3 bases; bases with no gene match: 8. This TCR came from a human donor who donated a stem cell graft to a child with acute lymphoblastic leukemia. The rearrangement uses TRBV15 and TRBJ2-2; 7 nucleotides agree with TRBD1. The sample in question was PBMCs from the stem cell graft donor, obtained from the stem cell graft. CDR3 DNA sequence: TGTGCCACCAGCAGGACAGGGATAGGTAGCACCGGGGAGCTGTTTTTT. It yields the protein CATSRTGIGSTGELFF.